The 23 T cell receptor beta chains below come from one sample, sequenced in a study of early T cells in non-severe SARS-CoV-2 infection. One entry per CDR3 protein, called by TCRdb with MiXCR from the 5' RACE reads. The sample lists 35,000 to 45,000 distinct CDR3 sequences, about 8% occurring once. The sequenced sample was whole blood, obtained at baseline. These receptors all come from an adult who was a healthcare worker with PCR-confirmed SARS-CoV-2 infection or an uninfected control (not recorded which).

The rearrangement uses TRBV13 and TRBJ2-5; D is uncertain. Trimming removed 5 bases at V and 4 bases at J, with 11 bases between. Germline V gene sequence: CDR1 PRHDT, CDR2 FYEKMQ (reference sequence). This CDR3 region has 13 residues. CDR3 DNA: TGTGCCAGCAGCGCTCGTGTTGGAGAGACCCAGTACTTC. Amino acid sequence: CASSARVGETQYF. Filled out from reference TRBV13 and TRBJ2-5, the complete variable domain reads AAGVIQSPRHLIKEKRETATLKCYPIPRHDTVYWYQQGPGQDPQFLISFYEKMQSDKGSIPDRFSAQQFSDYHSELNMSSLELGDSALYFCASSARVGETQYFGPGTRLLVL.

This clonotype was counted at least ten times. The chain uses TRBV5-1 and TRBJ1-1, with no clear D. The length of the CDR3 is 16 residues. Trimming cost V 2 bases and J 3 bases, with 17 bases left between them. Per the germline V gene, CDR1 is SGHRS and CDR2 is YFSETQ. The DNA of the CDR3 is TGCGCCAGCAGCTTATCCGTTGGCCTTCAGTACACTGAAGCTTTCTTT. Its protein is CASSLSVGLQYTEAFF.

The chain joins TRBV6-1 to TRBJ2-1; 8 positions match TRBD2. V shed 2 bases, J shed 0 bases, and the junction held 0 bases outside the gene matches. Germline CDR1 is MNHNS and CDR2 is SASEGT. The length of the CDR3 is 15 residues. The CDR3 DNA reads TGTGCCAGCAGTGAACTAGCGGGCTCCTACAATGAGCAGTTCTTC. Translated: CASSELAGSYNEQFF.

In its sample, this clonotype was seen many times. The CDR3, as DNA: TGTGCCAGCATGGGGACTAGCTCCGGTGAGCAGTTCTTC. The encoded protein is CASMGTSSGEQFF. The chain is built from TRBV6-1 and TRBJ2-1; 9 bases are shared with TRBD2. This CDR3 spans 13 amino acids. V shed 7 bases and J 9 bases; nucleotides not matched to a gene: 7. The germline V gene has CDR1 MNHNS and CDR2 SASEGT.

This chain uses TRBV27 with TRBJ1-2; 9 nucleotides agree with TRBD1. Trimming took 5 bases from V and 4 from J; bases not matched to a gene: 11. The CDR3 covers 16 residues. CDR1 and CDR2 (germline): MNHEY, SMNVEV (reference sequence). As DNA, the CDR3 is TGTGCCAGCAGTAGGGGGACAGGGCCTCCGGTCTATGGCTACACCTTC. Amino acids: CASSRGTGPPVYGYTF.

This clonotype was counted at least ten times. V gene TRBV6-6 combines with J gene TRBJ2-3, with a tentative D call TRBD1 (6 bases). Trimming left V 2 bases short and J 5 bases short, with 11 bases between. Germline CDR1 and CDR2: MNHNY and SVGAGI (reference sequence). The CDR3 loop spans 14 amino acids. The CDR3 nucleotides read TGTGCCAGCAGTTACGGGGCAGGGGTAGATACGCAGTATTTT. Encoded protein: CASSYGAGVDTQYF.

This clonotype appeared many times. The V call is TRBV7-4, the J call TRBJ2-7; D is ambiguous. Per germline, CDR1 SGHVT and CDR2 SQSDAQ. The CDR3 runs 10 residues. The germline V and J ends were trimmed by 3 bases and 7 bases, with 4 bases remaining between them. CDR3 DNA: TGTGCCAGCAGCTTGGGTGAGCAGTACTTC. As protein: CASSLGEQYF.

This clonotype has only a few counts. The rearrangement links TRBV30 to TRBJ1-1; D unresolved. This CDR3 region has 17 residues. The V gene's germline CDR1 is GTSNPN and CDR2 SVGIG (reference sequence). The V end lost 1 base, the J end lost 2 bases, and 20 bases lay between the germline ends. CDR3 residues: CAWSGPPSRGSNTEAFF. The CDR3 nucleotides read TGTGCCTGGAGTGGCCCACCAAGTAGAGGGTCAAACACTGAAGCTTTCTTT.

This clonotype was counted only a few times. This chain's CDR3 is CASSLGTAAYSGNTIYF. In DNA, the CDR3 is TGTGCCAGCAGCTTAGGGACCGCTGCTTACTCTGGAAACACCATATATTTT. The J gene is TRBJ1-3, the V gene TRBV5-4, with D possibly TRBD1 on 5 matching bases. With 2 bases removed from V and 0 bases from J, the gap between germline ends came to 15 bases. The CDR3 extends over 17 amino acids. Germline CDR1 and CDR2: SGHNT and YYREEE (reference sequence).

This rearrangement joins TRBV15 to TRBJ2-3; TRBD2 might be the D (6 bases). Per the germline V gene, CDR1 is LNHNV and CDR2 is YYDKDF (reference sequence). The V and J ends lost 0 bases and 3 bases respectively, with 16 bases between them. The CDR3 is 17 residues long. The CDR3 bases are TGTGCCACCAGCAGAGATTGGGCTAGCGATTTTACAGATACGCAGTATTTT. The encoded protein is CATSRDWASDFTDTQYF. The full variable domain, with the rest looked up from reference TRBV15 and TRBJ2-3, is DAMVIQNPRYQVTQFGKPVTLSCSQTLNHNVMYWYQQKSSQAPKLLFHYYDKDFNNEADTPDNFQSRRPNTSFCFLDIRSPGLGDTAMYLCATSRDWASDFTDTQYFGPGTRLTVL.

V is TRBV19 and J is TRBJ2-1; D gene uncertain. Germline V gene lookup returns CDR1 LNHDA and CDR2 SQIVND (reference sequence). The CDR3 extends over 18 amino acids. The V end lost 6 bases, the J end lost 5 bases, and 26 bases lay between the germline ends. CDR3 region: CASRRKLRSGIIDNEQFF. CDR3 nucleotide sequence: TGTGCCAGTAGGCGTAAACTTAGGTCAGGAATCATAGACAATGAGCAGTTCTTC.

This clonotype was counted at least ten times. V gene TRBV20-1 combines with J gene TRBJ2-1, with 8 bases that match TRBD2. The CDR3 extends over 15 amino acids. CDR1 and CDR2 from the germline V gene are DFQATT and SNEGSKA (reference sequence). V was clipped by 0 bases and J by 8 bases; unmatched bases: 9. The CDR3 reads CSARDVRGAPHEQFF. The CDR3 nucleotides read TGCAGTGCTAGAGATGTGCGGGGGGCCCCCCATGAGCAGTTCTTC.

This chain joins TRBV11-2 and TRBJ2-1; 7 nucleotides agree with TRBD1. Trimming took 1 base from V and 5 from J; bases not matched to a gene: 5. CDR1 and CDR2 (germline): SGHAT, FQNNGV. The CDR3 is 15 amino acids. The CDR3, as DNA: TGTGCCAGCAGCTTAGGAGCGGACAGGAACAATGAGCAGTTCTTC. Amino acid sequence: CASSLGADRNNEQFF.

The rearrangement uses TRBV6-5 and TRBJ2-7; TRBD1 is a possible D gene (5 bases). V gave up 10 bases and J gave up 3 bases, with 10 bases separating them. The CDR3 is made up of 11 amino acids. The germline V gene has CDR1 MNHEY and CDR2 SVGAGI. Here the CDR3 DNA reads TGTGCCACCAGGGATTACTACGAGCAGTACTTC. Residues: CATRDYYEQYF.

This clonotype occurred many times. The chain has TRBV20-1 and TRBJ2-1, with TRBD2 as a possible D gene (6 bases). The germline V gene has CDR1 DFQATT and CDR2 SNEGSKA (reference sequence). The CDR3 runs to 15 residues. Between the trimmed V and J ends, which lost 3 bases and 10 bases, there was a span of 22 bases. The DNA of the CDR3 is TGCAGTGCTAGCCCCCGGGACTCGGTGAGGAGCGAGCAGTTCTTC. The encoded protein is CSASPRDSVRSEQFF.

The rearrangement joins TRBV18 to TRBJ2-3; D is ambiguous. The germline V gene has CDR1 KGHSH and CDR2 LQKENI. The CDR3 is 15 amino acids. Trimming removed 2 bases from V and 0 bases from J, with 9 bases in between. The chain's CDR3 is CASSPAGRSTDTQYF. CDR3 in DNA: TGTGCCAGCTCACCAGCAGGCAGAAGCACAGATACGCAGTATTTT.

This clonotype was seen repeatedly, ten times or more. The rearrangement uses TRBV7-2 and TRBJ2-1; D possibly matches TRBD1 or TRBD2 (6 bases each). Trimming left V 7 bases short and J 1 base short, with 14 bases between. Germline V gene sequence: CDR1 SGHTA, CDR2 FQGNSA. There are 15 residues in the CDR3. The CDR3 nucleotides are TGTGCCAGCACCGCGGGACACCTTTCCTACAATGAGCAGTTCTTC. It translates to CASTAGHLSYNEQFF.

This clonotype was detected only a few times. The genes are TRBV10-3 and TRBJ2-1; 7 nucleotides align to TRBD1. The CDR3 contains 15 residues. Germline V CDR1 and CDR2: ENHRY, SYGVKD. Trimming removed 6 bases from V and 5 bases from J; junction bases left unmatched: 10. CDR3 region: CAISTPGGHHNEQFF. CDR3 sequence (DNA): TGTGCCATCAGCACCCCAGGGGGTCACCACAATGAGCAGTTCTTC.

This clonotype has a single count. The chain has TRBV11-2 and TRBJ2-3, with D hard to call. This CDR3 has 15 amino acids. Trimming cost V 4 bases and J 8 bases, with 19 bases left between them. Germline V gives CDR1 SGHAT, CDR2 FQNNGV. The CDR3 here is CASSSRWAAVGTQYF. The CDR3 nucleotides are TGTGCCAGCAGCTCCCGGTGGGCAGCCGTGGGTACGCAGTATTTT.

This clonotype was detected only a few times. The chain joins TRBV5-1 to TRBJ2-1; TRBD2 matches 10 bases. V trimming: 0 bases; J trimming: 6 bases; junction bases outside the gene matches: 9. This CDR3 spans 17 amino acids. CDR1 is SGHRS, CDR2 YFSETQ, per germline. As DNA, the CDR3 is TGCGCCAGCAGCTTGGCCTCCCTAGCGGGGGATGTCAATGAGCAGTTCTTC. It translates to CASSLASLAGDVNEQFF.

This clonotype occurred once. The chain uses TRBV5-1 and TRBJ2-3; 8 bases align to TRBD1. Germline V lookup: CDR1 SGHRS, CDR2 YFSETQ. Trimming removed 4 bases from V and 5 bases from J; junction bases left unmatched: 12. This CDR3 is built from 16 residues. The CDR3 coding sequence is TGCGCCAGCAGCGGAAGGACAGGGCAAATCAGAGATACGCAGTATTTT. Residues: CASSGRTGQIRDTQYF.

J is TRBJ2-7 and V is TRBV4-3, with 8 bases fitting TRBD1. V shed 0 bases, J shed 0 bases, and the junction held 4 bases outside the gene matches. The CDR3 runs to 16 residues. Germline lookup yields CDR1 LGHNA and CDR2 YSLEER. The DNA of the CDR3 is TGCGCCAGCAGCCAAGATATCGGACAGGGCTCCTACGAGCAGTACTTC. It encodes CASSQDIGQGSYEQYF.

V usage is TRBV5-1 and J usage is TRBJ2-7, with TRBD1 matching over 7 bases. The CDR3 totals 15 residues. The J segment lost 3 bases and the V segment lost 4 bases, leaving 10 bases of the junction unmatched. The germline gives CDR1 SGHRS, CDR2 YFSETQ. The chain's CDR3 is CASSTDRERIYEQYF. Written as DNA, the CDR3 is TGCGCCAGCAGCACAGACAGGGAGAGAATCTACGAGCAGTACTTC. The full variable domain, rest sourced from reference TRBV5-1 and TRBJ2-7, is KAGVTQTPRYLIKTRGQQVTLSCSPISGHRSVSWYQQTPGQGLQFLFEYFSETQRNKGNFPGRFSGRQFSNSRSEMNVSTLELGDSALYLCASSTDRERIYEQYFGPGTRLTVT.